The clone carrying this T cell receptor (beta chain) was detected many times. Unique molecular identifiers were built into the TCRbeta library. TCRdb called the PCR reads again in MiXCR, with one record for every CDR3 protein. The data contain 200,000 to 250,000 distinct CDR3 sequences, 8.5% to 10% of them singletons. The source of the sample is a study of T-cell reconstitution after alpha-beta-depleted transplantation in children. Trimming took off 5 bases at V and 1 base at J, with 5 bases between the two ends. Germline lookup yields CDR1 SGHVS and CDR2 FQNEAQ. The CDR3 has 13 amino acids. The gene calls are TRBV7-8 and TRBJ2-2, with no clear D. Sequencing was performed on PBMCs from the stem cell graft donor, taken from the stem cell graft. The sequence was collected from a human donor who donated a stem cell graft to a child with acute lymphoblastic leukemia. The CDR3 sequence: CASSTKNTGELFF. DNA for the CDR3: TGTGCCAGCAGCACTAAGAACACCGGGGAGCTGTTTTTT.